The T cell receptor (beta chain) under discussion was sequenced for a study of blood T cells in healthy people across ages. Study-wide findings and caveats: With unsorted PBMCs, a conclusive comparison of naive versus antigen-experienced cells was not possible.

This clonotype was seen more than once but under ten times. Antigen: not known. V gave up 4 bases and J gave up 4 bases, with 16 bases separating them. This CDR3 has 14 residues. Germline values: CDR1 SQVTM, CDR2 ANQGSEA. PCR was performed a second time for roughly 7 to 11 cycles using a sample-barcoded 5' primer and a J-beta primer mix. TCRdb redid the calling of the 5' RACE reads with MiXCR, one entry per CDR3 protein. The sample yields some 690,000 distinct CDR3 sequences, 22% seen once. This clonotype was sampled from a man aged 70-80 years in good health. The sequenced sample was blood. The gene calls are TRBV29-1 and TRBJ1-1; perhaps TRBD1 as D (6 bases). DNA of the CDR3: TGCAGCGTTGTGGACAGCGCGGAGCCCACTGAAGCTTTCTTT. This sequence encodes CSVVDSAEPTEAFF.